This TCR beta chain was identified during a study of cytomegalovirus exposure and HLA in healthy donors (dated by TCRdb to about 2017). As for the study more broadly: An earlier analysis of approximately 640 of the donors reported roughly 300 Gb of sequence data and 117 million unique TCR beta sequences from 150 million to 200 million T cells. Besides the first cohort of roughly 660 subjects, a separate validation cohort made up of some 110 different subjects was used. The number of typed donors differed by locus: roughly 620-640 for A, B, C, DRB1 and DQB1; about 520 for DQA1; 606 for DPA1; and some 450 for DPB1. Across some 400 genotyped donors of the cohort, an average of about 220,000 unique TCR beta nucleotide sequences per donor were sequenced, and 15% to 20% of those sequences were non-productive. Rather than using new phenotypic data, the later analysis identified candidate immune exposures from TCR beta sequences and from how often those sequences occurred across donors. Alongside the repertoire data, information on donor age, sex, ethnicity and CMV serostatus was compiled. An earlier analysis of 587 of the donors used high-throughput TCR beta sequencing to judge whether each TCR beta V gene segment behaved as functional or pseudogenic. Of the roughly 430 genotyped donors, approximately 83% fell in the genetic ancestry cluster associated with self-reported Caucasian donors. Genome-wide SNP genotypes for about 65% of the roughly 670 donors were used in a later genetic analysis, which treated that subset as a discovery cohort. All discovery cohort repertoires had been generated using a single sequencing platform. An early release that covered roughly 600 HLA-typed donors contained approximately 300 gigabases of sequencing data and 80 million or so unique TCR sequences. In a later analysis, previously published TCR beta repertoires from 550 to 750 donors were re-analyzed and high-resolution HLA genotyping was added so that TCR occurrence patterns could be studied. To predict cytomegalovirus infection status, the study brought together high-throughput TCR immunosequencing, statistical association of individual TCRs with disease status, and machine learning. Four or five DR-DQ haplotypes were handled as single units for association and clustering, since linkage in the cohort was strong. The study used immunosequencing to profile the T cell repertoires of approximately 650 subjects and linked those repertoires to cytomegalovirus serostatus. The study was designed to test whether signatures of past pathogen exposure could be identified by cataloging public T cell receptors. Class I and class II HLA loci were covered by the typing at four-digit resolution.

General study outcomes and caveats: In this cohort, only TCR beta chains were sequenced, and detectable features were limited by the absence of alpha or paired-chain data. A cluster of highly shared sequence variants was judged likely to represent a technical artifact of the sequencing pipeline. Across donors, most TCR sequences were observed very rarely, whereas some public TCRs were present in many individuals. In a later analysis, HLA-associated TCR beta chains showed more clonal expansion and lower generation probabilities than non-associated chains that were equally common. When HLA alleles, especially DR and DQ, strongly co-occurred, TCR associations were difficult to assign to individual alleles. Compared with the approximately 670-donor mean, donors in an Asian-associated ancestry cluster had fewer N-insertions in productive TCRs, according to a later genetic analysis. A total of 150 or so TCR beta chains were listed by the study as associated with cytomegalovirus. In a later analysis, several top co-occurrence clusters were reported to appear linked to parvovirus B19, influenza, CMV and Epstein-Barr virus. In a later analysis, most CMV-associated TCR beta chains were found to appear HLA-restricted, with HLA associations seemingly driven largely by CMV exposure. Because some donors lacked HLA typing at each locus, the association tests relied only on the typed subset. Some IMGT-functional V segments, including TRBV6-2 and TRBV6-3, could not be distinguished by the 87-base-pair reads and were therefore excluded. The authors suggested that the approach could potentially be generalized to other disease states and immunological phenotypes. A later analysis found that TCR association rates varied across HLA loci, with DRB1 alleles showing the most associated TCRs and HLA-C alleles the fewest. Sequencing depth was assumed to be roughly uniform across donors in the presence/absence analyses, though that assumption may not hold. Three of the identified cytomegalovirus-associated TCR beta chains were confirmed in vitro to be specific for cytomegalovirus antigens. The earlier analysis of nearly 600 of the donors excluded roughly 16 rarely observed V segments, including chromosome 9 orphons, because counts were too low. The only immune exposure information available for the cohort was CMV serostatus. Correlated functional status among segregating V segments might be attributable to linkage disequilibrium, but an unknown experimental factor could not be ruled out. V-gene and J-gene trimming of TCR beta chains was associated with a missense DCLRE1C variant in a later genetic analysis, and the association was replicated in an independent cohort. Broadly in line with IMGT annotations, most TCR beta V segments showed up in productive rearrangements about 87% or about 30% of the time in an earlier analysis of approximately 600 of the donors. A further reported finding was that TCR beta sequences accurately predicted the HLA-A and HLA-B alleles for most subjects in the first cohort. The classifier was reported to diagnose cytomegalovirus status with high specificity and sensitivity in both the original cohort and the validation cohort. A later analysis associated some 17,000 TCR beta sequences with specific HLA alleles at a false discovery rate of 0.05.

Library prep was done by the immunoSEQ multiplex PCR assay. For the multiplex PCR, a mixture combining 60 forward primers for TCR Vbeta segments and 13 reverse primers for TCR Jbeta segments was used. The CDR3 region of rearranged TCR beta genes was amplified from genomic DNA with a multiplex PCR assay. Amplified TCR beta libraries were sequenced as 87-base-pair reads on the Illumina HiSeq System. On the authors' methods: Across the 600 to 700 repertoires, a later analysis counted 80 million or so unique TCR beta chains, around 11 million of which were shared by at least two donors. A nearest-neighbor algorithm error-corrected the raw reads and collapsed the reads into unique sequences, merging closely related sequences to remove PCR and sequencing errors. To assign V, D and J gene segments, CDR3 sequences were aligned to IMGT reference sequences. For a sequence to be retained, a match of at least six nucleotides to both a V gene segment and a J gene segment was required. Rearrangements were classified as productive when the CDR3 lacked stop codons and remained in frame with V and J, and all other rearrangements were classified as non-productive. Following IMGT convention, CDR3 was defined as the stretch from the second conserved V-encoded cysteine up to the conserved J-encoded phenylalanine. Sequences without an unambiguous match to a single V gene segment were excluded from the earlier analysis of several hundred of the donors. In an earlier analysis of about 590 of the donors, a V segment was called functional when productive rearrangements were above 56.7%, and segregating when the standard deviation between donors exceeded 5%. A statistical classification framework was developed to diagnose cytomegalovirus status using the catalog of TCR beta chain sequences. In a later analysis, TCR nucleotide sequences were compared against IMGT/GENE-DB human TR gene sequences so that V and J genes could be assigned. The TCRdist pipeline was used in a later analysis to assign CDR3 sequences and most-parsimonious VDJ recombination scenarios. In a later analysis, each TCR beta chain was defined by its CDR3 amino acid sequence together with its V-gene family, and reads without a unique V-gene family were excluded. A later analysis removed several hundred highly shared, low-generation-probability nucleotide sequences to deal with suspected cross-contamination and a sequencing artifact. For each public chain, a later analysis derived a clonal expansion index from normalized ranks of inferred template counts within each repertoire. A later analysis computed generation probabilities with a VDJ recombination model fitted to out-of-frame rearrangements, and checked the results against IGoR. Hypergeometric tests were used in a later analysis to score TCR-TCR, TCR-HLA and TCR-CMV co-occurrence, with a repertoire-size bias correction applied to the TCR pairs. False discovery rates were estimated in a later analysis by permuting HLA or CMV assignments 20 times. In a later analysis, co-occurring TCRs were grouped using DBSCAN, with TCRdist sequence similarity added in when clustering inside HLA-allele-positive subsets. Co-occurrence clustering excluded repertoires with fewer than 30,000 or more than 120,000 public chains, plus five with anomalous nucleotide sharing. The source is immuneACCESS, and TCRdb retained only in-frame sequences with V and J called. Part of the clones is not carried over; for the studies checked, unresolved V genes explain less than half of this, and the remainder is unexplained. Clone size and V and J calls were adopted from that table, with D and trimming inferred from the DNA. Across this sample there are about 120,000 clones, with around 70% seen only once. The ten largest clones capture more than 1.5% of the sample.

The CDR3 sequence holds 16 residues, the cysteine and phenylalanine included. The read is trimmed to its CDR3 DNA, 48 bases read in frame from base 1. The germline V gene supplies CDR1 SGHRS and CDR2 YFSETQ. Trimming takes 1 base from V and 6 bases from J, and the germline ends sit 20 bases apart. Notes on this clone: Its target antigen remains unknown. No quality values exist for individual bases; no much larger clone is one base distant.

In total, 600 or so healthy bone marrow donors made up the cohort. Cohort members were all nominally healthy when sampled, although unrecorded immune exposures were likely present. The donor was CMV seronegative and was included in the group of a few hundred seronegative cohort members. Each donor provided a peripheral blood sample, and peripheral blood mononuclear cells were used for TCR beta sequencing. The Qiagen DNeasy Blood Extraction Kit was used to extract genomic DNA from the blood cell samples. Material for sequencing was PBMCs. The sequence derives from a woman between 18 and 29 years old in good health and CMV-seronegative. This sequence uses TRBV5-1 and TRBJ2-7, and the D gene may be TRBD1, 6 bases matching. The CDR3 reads CASSLIAPPSGVEQYF. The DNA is TGCGCCAGCAGCTTGATCGCGCCCCCATCAGGGGTCGAGCAGTACTTC.